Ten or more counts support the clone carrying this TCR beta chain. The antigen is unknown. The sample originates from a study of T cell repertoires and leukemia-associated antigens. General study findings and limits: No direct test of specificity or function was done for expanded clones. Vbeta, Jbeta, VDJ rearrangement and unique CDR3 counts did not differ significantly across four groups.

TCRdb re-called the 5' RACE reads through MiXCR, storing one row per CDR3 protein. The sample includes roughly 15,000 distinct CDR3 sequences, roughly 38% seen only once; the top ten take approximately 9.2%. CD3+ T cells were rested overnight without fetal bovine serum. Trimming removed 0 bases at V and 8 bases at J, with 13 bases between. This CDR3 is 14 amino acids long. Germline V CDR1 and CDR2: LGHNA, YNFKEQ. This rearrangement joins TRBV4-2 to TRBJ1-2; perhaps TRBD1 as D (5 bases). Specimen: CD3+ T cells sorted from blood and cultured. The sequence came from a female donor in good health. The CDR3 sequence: CASSQDLGDRGYTF. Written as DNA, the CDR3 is TGTGCCAGCAGCCAAGATTTGGGGGATCGGGGCTACACCTTC.